Listed below are T cell receptor beta chains from one sample, sequenced in a study of blood T cell repertoires in COVID-19. The table came from immunoSEQ multiplex PCR; TCRdb's copy has only in-frame clones and leaves some out. The table records over 400,000 clones, 80% to 90% of them present only once. The sequenced material came from peripheral blood. The receptors derive from a human donor in a cohort sampled during active COVID-19. The CDR3 runs from the conserved cysteine through the conserved F or W. Fields, in order: CDR3 protein, CDR3 length, D gene, V gene, J gene. The D gene is left open where the match is weak.

CASSPPRTGGRSQPQHF	17	TRBD1	TRBV7-8	TRBJ1-5
CASSPDRGTGELFF	14	TRBD1	TRBV18	TRBJ2-2
CASSSTGKQETQYF	14	NA	TRBV5-6	TRBJ2-5
CASRPQLGGTEAFF	14	NA	TRBV10-1	TRBJ1-1
CASRTGGTGTGELFF	15	TRBD1	TRBV14	TRBJ2-2
CASSPSPGLDRDEQFF	16	TRBD2	TRBV18	TRBJ2-1
CASSEWAGTRGYTF	14	NA	TRBV25-1	TRBJ1-2
CAWSVTTGAVGPQHF	15	TRBD1	TRBV30	TRBJ1-5
CASSQLQGNTEAFF	14	NA	TRBV5-1	TRBJ1-1
CASSLQSGRMDTQYF	15	TRBD2	TRBV7-2	TRBJ2-3
CASSVEAGDYEQYF	14	TRBD2	TRBV6-4	TRBJ2-7
CASSQGPYEQYF	12	NA	TRBV12-3/TRBV12-4	TRBJ2-7
CASTRDRGTQYF	12	TRBD1	TRBV2	TRBJ2-5
CASSLGAQHWETQYF	15	NA	TRBV7-2	TRBJ2-5
CASRTIGTTNTGELFF	16	TRBD2	TRBV19	TRBJ2-2
CASRQTGVSNQPQHF	15	TRBD1	TRBV2	TRBJ1-5
CASSLMQGYVYGYTF	15	NA	TRBV7-2	TRBJ1-2
CASRTSGSSNEQFF	14	TRBD2	TRBV6-5	TRBJ2-1
CSVYTGQDYGYTF	13	NA	TRBV29-1	TRBJ1-2
CASSFNRAANYGYTF	15	NA	TRBV28	TRBJ1-2
CASSLVGLAGTSTDTQYF	18	TRBD2	TRBV7-2	TRBJ2-3
CASSNTLNTEAFF	13	NA	TRBV6-2/TRBV6-3	TRBJ1-1
CASSSGRVNTEAFF	14	NA	TRBV5-1	TRBJ1-1
CASSYDNLSPLHF	13	NA	TRBV6-5	TRBJ1-6
CASSQGQNYGYTF	13	NA	TRBV14	TRBJ1-2
CASSQDGLAGGQETQYF	17	TRBD2	TRBV3-1/TRBV3-2	TRBJ2-5
CASSLEASGIISDTQYF	17	TRBD2	TRBV5-8	TRBJ2-3
CASSLGRREAREEQFF	16	TRBD2	TRBV7-8	TRBJ2-1
CASSFAQGNTEAFF	14	NA	TRBV19	TRBJ1-1
CAWSLYLDSGNTIYF	15	NA	TRBV30	TRBJ1-3
CASSFKAGGLNSPLHF	16	TRBD1	TRBV27	TRBJ1-6
CASSPGRQGSNYGYTF	16	TRBD1	TRBV19	TRBJ1-2
CAISEADLDTEAFF	14	NA	TRBV10-3	TRBJ1-1
CASSAALADYEQYF	14	TRBD2	TRBV9	TRBJ2-7
CAGGLAGGPYEQYF	14	TRBD2	TRBV2	TRBJ2-7
CASSPLGLAGGPRGGEQYF	19	TRBD2	TRBV28	TRBJ2-7
CASSLAGFDNEQFF	14	NA	TRBV11-1	TRBJ2-1
CASSSLTGNTYEQYF	15	NA	TRBV5-5	TRBJ2-7
CASSQGSWISGSPSGELFF	19	TRBD2	TRBV3-1/TRBV3-2	TRBJ2-2
CASRTSGSYEQFF	13	TRBD2	TRBV7-9	TRBJ2-1
CASSPGQGGETQYF	14	NA	TRBV18	TRBJ2-5
CATSGLTGGTEAFF	14	TRBD1	TRBV24-1	TRBJ1-1
CASSLTGLGLNTEAFF	16	NA	TRBV5-1	TRBJ1-1
CASSFSGTQETQYF	14	NA	TRBV5-1	TRBJ2-5
CASLGGVAVGNQPQHF	16	NA	TRBV19	TRBJ1-5
CASSFEGVVEQFF	13	NA	TRBV2	TRBJ2-1
CSASGAYQPYEQYF	14	NA	TRBV20-1	TRBJ2-7
CASSPRAVNTEAFF	14	NA	TRBV5-5	TRBJ1-1
CASSINRDNEQYF	13	NA	TRBV11-3	TRBJ2-7
CSVELQGAHGYTF	13	TRBD1	TRBV29-1	TRBJ1-2
CASSKPGQGTGEQYF	15	TRBD1	TRBV19	TRBJ2-7
CASSPGTARSGELFF	15	TRBD1	TRBV3-1/TRBV3-2	TRBJ2-2
CASSLVTGGRSYTF	14	TRBD1	TRBV11-2	TRBJ1-2
CASSLRGDGATNEKLFF	17	NA	TRBV2	TRBJ1-4
CASSETTAGGPGGGELFF	18	TRBD2	TRBV11-2	TRBJ2-2